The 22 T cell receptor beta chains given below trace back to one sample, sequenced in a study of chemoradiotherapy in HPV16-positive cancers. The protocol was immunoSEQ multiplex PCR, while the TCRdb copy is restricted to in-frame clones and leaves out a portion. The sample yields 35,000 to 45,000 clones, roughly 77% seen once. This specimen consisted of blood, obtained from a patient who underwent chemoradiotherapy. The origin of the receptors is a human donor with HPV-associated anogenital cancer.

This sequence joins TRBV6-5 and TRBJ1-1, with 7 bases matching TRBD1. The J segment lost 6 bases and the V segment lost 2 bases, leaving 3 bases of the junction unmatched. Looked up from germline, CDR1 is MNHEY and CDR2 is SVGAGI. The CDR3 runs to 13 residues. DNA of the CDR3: TGTGCCAGCAGTTACCAAGACAGGGCTGAAGCTTTCTTT. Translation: CASSYQDRAEAFF.

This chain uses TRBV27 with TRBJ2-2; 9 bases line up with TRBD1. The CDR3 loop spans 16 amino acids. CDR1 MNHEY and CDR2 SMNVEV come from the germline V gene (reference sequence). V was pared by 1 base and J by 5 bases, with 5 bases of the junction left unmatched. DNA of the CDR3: TGTGCCAGCAGTTTATTTGGGACAGGGAGTACCGGGGAGCTGTTTTTT. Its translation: CASSLFGTGSTGELFF.

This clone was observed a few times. The CDR3 region has the DNA TGCGCCAGCAGCCCCGGGACAGGCACTGGAAACACCATATATTTT. The encoded protein is CASSPGTGTGNTIYF. The gene calls are TRBV5-1 and TRBJ1-3, with 8 bases aligning to TRBD1. CDR3 length: 15 residues. J gave up 2 bases and V 4 bases, and 5 bases lay outside the gene matches. Germline-derived CDR1 and CDR2 are SGHRS and YFSETQ.

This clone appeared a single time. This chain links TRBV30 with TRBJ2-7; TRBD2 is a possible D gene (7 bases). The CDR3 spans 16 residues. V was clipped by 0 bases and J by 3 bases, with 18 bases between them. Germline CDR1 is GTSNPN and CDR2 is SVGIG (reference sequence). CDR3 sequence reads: CAWSVIGGGAIYEQYF. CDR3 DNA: TGTGCCTGGAGTGTGATAGGTGGGGGGGCCATCTACGAGCAGTACTTC.

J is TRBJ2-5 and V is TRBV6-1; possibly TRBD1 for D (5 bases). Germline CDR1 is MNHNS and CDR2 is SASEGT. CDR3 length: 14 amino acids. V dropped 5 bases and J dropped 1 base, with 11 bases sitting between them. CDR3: CASSFSDSQETQYF. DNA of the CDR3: TGTGCCAGCAGTTTTTCCGACAGCCAAGAGACCCAGTACTTC.

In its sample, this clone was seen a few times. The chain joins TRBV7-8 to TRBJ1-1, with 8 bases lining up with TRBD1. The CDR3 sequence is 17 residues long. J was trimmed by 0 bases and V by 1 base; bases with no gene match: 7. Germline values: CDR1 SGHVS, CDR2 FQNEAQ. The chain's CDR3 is CASSLEAGGILNTEAFF. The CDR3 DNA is TGTGCCAGCAGCTTAGAGGCAGGGGGCATATTGAACACTGAAGCTTTCTTT.

As DNA, the CDR3 is TGTGCCAGCTCCTCAATGGAGGGGCGCAAATTTGAGCAGTTCTTC. This encodes CASSSMEGRKFEQFF. This chain joins TRBV7-9 and TRBJ2-1, with D possibly being TRBD2 (6 bases). Per the germline V gene, CDR1 is SEHNR and CDR2 is FQNEAQ (reference sequence). The length of the CDR3 is 15 residues. Deletions cut 8 bases from V and 9 bases from J, with 23 bases between.

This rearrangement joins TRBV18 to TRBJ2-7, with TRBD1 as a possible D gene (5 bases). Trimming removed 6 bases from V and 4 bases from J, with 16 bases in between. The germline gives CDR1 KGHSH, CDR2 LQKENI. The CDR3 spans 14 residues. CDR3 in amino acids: CASSLDLQEYEQYF. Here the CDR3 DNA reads TGTGCCAGCTCTTTGGACCTACAGGAGTACGAGCAGTACTTC.

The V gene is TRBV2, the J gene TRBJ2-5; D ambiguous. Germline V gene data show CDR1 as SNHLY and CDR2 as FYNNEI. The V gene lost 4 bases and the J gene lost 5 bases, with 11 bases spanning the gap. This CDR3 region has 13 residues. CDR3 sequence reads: CASSGVSGETQYF. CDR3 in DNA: TGTGCCAGCAGTGGTGTTAGTGGGGAGACCCAGTACTTC.

The CDR3 sequence: CASSVRGNEKLFF. The CDR3 DNA reads as TGTGCCAGCAGTGTACGGGGAAATGAAAAACTGTTTTTT. This chain connects TRBV5-4 to TRBJ1-4; no firm D call. Germline V gene data show CDR1 as SGHNT and CDR2 as YYREEE (reference sequence). V shed 5 bases and J shed 5 bases, with 10 bases lying between them. There are 13 residues in the CDR3. Full variable domain (remainder filled in from reference TRBV5-4 and TRBJ1-4): ETGVTQSPTHLIKTRGQQVTLRCSSQSGHNTVSWYQQALGQGPQFIFQYYREEENGRGNFPPRFSGLQFPNYSSELNVNALELDDSALYLCASSVRGNEKLFFGSGTQLSVL.

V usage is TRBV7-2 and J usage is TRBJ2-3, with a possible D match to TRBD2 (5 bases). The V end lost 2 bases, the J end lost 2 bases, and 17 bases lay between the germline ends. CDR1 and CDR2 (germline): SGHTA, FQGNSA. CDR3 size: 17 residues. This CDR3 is CASSLYGMGRHTDTQYF. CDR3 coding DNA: TGTGCCAGCAGCTTATACGGGATGGGAAGACACACAGATACGCAGTATTTT.

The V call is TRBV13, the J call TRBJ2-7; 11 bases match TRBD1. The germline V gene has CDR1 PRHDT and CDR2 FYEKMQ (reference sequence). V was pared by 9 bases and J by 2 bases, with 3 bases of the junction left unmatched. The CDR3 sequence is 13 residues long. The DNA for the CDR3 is TGTGCCAGTTGGGACAGGGGGACCTACGAGCAGTACTTC. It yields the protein CASWDRGTYEQYF.

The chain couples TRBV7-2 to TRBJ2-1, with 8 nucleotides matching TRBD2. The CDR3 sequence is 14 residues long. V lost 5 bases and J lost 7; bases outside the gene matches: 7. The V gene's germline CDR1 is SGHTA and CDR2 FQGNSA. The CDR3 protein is CASSLRGGGNEQFF. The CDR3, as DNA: TGTGCCAGCAGCCTACGGGGGGGCGGGAATGAGCAGTTCTTC.

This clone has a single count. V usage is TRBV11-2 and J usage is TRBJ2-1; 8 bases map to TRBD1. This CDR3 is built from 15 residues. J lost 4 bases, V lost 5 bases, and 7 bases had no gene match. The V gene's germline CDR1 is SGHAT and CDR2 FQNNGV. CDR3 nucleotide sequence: TGTGCCAGCAGCCCGAGAGGGACAGGTTACAATGAGCAGTTCTTC. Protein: CASSPRGTGYNEQFF. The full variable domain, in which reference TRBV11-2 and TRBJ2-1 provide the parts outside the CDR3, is EAGVAQSPRYKIIEKRQSVAFWCNPISGHATLYWYQQILGQGPKLLIQFQNNGVVDDSQLPKDRFSAERLKGVDSTLKIQPAKLEDSAVYLCASSPRGTGYNEQFFGPGTRLTVL.

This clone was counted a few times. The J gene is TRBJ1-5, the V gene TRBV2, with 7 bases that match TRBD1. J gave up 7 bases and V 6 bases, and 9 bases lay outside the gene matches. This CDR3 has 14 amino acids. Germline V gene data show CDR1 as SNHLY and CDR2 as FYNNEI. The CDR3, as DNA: TGTGCCAGCAGCGTCACAGGGGAAAACCAGCCCCAGCATTTT. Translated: CASSVTGENQPQHF.

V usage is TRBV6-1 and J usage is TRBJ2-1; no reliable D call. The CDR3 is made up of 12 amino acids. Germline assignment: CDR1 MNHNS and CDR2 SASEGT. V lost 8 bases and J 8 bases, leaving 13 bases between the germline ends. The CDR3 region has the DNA TGTGCCAGCTCACGCCGCGTAGATGAGCAGTTCTTC. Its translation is CASSRRVDEQFF.

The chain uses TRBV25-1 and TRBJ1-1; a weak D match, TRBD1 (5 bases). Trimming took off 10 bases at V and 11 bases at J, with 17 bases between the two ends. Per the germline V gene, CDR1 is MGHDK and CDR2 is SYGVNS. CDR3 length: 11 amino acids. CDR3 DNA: TGTGCCACCACCCACTGGGGGACTGCTTTCTTT. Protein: CATTHWGTAFF.

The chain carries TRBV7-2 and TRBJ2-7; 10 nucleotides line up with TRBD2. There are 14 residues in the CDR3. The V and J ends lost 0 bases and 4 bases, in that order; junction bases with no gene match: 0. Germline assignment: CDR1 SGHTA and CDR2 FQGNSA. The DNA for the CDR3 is TGTGCCAGCAGCTTAGCGGGACTAGCGTACGAGCAGTACTTC. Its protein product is CASSLAGLAYEQYF.

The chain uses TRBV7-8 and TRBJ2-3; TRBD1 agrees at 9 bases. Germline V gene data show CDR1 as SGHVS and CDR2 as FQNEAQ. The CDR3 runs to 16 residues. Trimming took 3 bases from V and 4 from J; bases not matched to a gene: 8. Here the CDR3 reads CASSLRGQGGSDTQYF. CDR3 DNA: TGTGCCAGCAGCTTGAGGGGACAGGGAGGGTCAGATACGCAGTATTTT.

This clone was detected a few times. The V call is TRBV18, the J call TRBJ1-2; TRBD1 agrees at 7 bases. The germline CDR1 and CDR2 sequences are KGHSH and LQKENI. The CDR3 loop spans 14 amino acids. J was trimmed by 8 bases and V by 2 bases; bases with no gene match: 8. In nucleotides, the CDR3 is TGTGCCAGCTCACCAGAGACAGGGAGTAGAGGCTACACCTTC. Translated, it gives CASSPETGSRGYTF.

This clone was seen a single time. The DNA of the CDR3 is TGTGCCAGTAAATTCGGGACAGTAGATTCACCCCTCCACTTT. Translated: CASKFGTVDSPLHF. This chain joins TRBV19 and TRBJ1-6; 7 bases fit TRBD1. The CDR3 is 14 amino acids. The germline gives CDR1 LNHDA, CDR2 SQIVND (reference sequence). Unmatched junction bases numbered 8, after V lost 7 bases and J lost 8 bases.

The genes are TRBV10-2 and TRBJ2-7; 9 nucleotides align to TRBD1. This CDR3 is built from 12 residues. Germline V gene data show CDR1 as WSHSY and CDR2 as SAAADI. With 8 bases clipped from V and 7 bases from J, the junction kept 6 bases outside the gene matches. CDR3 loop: CASVQGAGEQYF. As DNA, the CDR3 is TGCGCCAGCGTACAGGGGGCGGGAGAGCAGTACTTC.